Presented here are 3 T cell receptor beta chains from one specimen sequenced in a study of early T cells in non-severe SARS-CoV-2 infection. TCRdb processed the 5' RACE reads anew with MiXCR; each CDR3 protein has one entry. The sample shows about 60,000 distinct CDR3 sequences, under 15% of them seen only once. The sequencing sample was made of whole blood. These receptors were obtained from an adult who was a healthcare worker with PCR-confirmed SARS-CoV-2 infection or an uninfected control (not recorded which).

This chain uses TRBV4-1 with TRBJ1-1; maybe TRBD1 (6 bases). V lost 4 bases, J lost 0 bases, and 15 bases lay in between. This CDR3 region has 16 residues. CDR1 is MGHRA and CDR2 is YSYEKL in the germline V gene. The DNA for the CDR3 is TGCGCCAGCAGCCCTCAGGGGAGCCGGGTGAACACTGAAGCTTTCTTT. This sequence encodes CASSPQGSRVNTEAFF.

This clonotype has just a few counts. The chain joins TRBV18 to TRBJ1-6; TRBD1 might be the D (6 bases). Per the germline V gene, CDR1 is KGHSH and CDR2 is LQKENI. Trimming left V 2 bases short and J 11 bases short, with 19 bases between. CDR3 length: 16 amino acids. CDR3: CASSPGAGDARTPLHF. As DNA, the CDR3 is TGTGCCAGCTCACCAGGGGCAGGGGATGCCAGGACACCCCTCCACTTT.

This clonotype showed up just a few times. The J gene is TRBJ2-2, the V gene TRBV7-3; D unresolved. Germline V gene data show CDR1 as SGHTA and CDR2 as FQGTGA. Trimming cost V 5 bases and J 4 bases, with 8 bases left between them. The CDR3 length is 13 residues. The CDR3 reads CASSPTLTGELFF. The CDR3 DNA follows: TGTGCCAGCAGCCCTACCCTCACCGGGGAGCTGTTTTTT. The complete variable domain, with remaining parts taken from reference TRBV7-3 and TRBJ2-2, reads GAGVSQTPSNKVTEKGKYVELRCDPISGHTALYWYRQSLGQGPEFLIYFQGTGAADDSGLPNDRFFAVRPEGSVSTLKIQRTERGDSAVYLCASSPTLTGELFFGEGSRLTVL.